This TCR beta chain comes out of a study of regulatory T cells in long-lasting Graves disease. Combining iRepertoire HTBI primers with Arm-PCR of CDR3 regions, the authors built TCR beta libraries. TCRdb redid the calling of the multiplex PCR reads with MiXCR, one entry per CDR3 protein. The sample includes about 220,000 distinct CDR3 sequences, roughly 19% of them seen just once. In the case of this clonotype: Its cognate antigen is unknown.

Points from the study as a whole: Exclusively peripheral blood, rather than thyroid tissue, was studied.

Time point meaning: newly diagnosed GD, antithyroid drugs for less than 3 months. PBMC RNA served as the TCR library source. V gave up 3 bases and J gave up 7 bases, with 16 bases separating them. CDR3 length: 15 residues. Germline V gives CDR1 SGHTA, CDR2 FQGTGA. These sequences were also reported in another study, on T cells in Graves' hyperthyroidism and ophthalmopathy.

V and J are TRBV7-3 and TRBJ2-1; possibly TRBD2 for D (7 bases). The specimen was peripheral blood mononuclear cells (PBMCs), collected at new diagnosis, from a patient treated with antithyroid drugs. The source is a woman aged 25 to 39 with Graves disease. This chain's CDR3 is CASSFGGAGNNEQFF. The DNA for the CDR3 is TGTGCCAGCAGCTTTGGGGGGGCAGGCAATAATGAGCAGTTCTTC.